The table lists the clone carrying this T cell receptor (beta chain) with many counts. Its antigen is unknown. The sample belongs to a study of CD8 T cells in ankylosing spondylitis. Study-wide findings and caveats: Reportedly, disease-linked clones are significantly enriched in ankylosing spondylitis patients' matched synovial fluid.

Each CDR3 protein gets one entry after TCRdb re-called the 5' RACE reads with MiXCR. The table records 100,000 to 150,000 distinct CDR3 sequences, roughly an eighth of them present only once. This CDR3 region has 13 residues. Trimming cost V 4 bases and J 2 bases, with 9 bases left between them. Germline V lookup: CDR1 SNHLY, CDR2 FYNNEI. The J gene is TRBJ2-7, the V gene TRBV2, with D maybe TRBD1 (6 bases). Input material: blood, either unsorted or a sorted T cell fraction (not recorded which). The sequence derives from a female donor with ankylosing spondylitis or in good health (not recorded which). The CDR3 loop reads CASSVDRPYEQYF. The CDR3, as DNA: TGTGCCAGCAGTGTCGACAGGCCCTACGAGCAGTACTTC.